These 21 T cell receptor beta chains share one sample of origin, sequenced in a study of low-dose radiotherapy and immunotherapy resistance in tumors. Primers targeting TRAV and TRBV primed first-strand cDNA, covering alpha and beta chains. The TCRs were subjected to amplification over roughly 18 PCR cycles employing a constant-region primer in conjunction with a V-primer adapter. TCRdb ran MiXCR on the reads and lists one entry per CDR3 protein. Of about 64,000 distinct CDR3 sequences in the sample, about 30% were seen once. Noted time point: before trial treatment. This specimen consisted of PBMCs, obtained before treatment. The receptors come from a male donor with rectosigmoid adenocarcinoma.

The sample holds many counts of this clonotype. This chain links TRBV12-3 or TRBV12-4 with TRBJ2-1; D not certain. V gave up 6 bases and J gave up 0 bases, with 12 bases separating them. The length of the CDR3 is 15 residues. The CDR3 DNA reads TGTGCCAGCAGGTCCACCGAGAGCTCCTACAATGAGCAGTTCTTC. As protein: CASRSTESSYNEQFF.

In the case of this clonotype: In this CDR3 the conserved last residue, phenylalanine or tryptophan, is missing, so a read error is likely. This chain links TRBV29-1 with TRBJ1-1; 9 nucleotides line up with TRBD1. The CDR3 has 15 amino acids. V lost 7 bases, J lost 1 base, and 10 bases stayed unmatched. Germline CDR1 SQVTM, CDR2 ANQGSEA. The CDR3 coding sequence is TGCAGCGAGAGAGGGACAGGGTTAGCGAACACTGAAGCTTTCTTA. Amino acids: CSERGTGLANTEAFL.

This clonotype was counted many times. This chain connects TRBV28 to TRBJ1-1, with 9 bases identical to TRBD1. The V gene's germline CDR1 is MDHEN and CDR2 SYDVKM. V lost 9 bases, J lost 1 base, and 6 bases stayed unmatched. The CDR3 has 14 amino acids. CDR3 in amino acids: CASETGGSNTEAFF. CDR3 in DNA: TGTGCCAGTGAGACAGGGGGTTCGAACACTGAAGCTTTCTTT.

J is TRBJ2-5 and V is TRBV28; D is unresolved. Deletions cut 6 bases from V and 4 bases from J, with 9 bases between. Germline V gene data show CDR1 as MDHEN and CDR2 as SYDVKM. The CDR3 is made up of 12 amino acids. The CDR3 DNA sequence: TGTGCCAGCAGCCACGGACCAGAGACCCAGTACTTC. Encoded protein: CASSHGPETQYF.

This clonotype occurred many times. The V gene is TRBV6-5, the J gene TRBJ2-6, with TRBD1 identical over 10 bases. Germline lookup yields CDR1 MNHEY and CDR2 SVGAGI. The trim removed 1 base at V and 3 bases at J, leaving 3 bases unmatched. The CDR3 is 17 residues long. The CDR3 region is CASSYFGTGDGANVLTF. The CDR3 nucleotides are TGTGCCAGCAGTTACTTCGGGACAGGGGATGGGGCCAACGTCCTGACTTTC.

The table lists this clonotype with a count of one. It is likely a read error: a sequence one base away is far more abundant. The rearrangement links TRBV28 to TRBJ2-3, with no clear D. The J call may be in error: the DNA end matches TRBJ2-7 better. Germline CDR1 reads MDHEN; CDR2 reads SYDVKM. The CDR3 length is 13 residues. Here the CDR3 DNA reads TGTGCCAGCAGGGCGCCCGTGGGCTACGAGCAGTACTTC. This encodes CASRAPVGYEQYF.

Remarks on this clonotype: The DNA is left out, because the CDR3 cannot be placed on it with certainty; the CDR3 is given as TCRdb lists it. The chain joins TRBV5-4 to TRBJ1-2; the DNA was not compared with TRBD1, the D call given in the table. Germline values: CDR1 SGHNT, CDR2 YYREEE (reference sequence). The CDR3 extends over 23 residues, inclusive of both ends. The CDR3 loop is CASSEAPGYNEQFFGPGTLGYTF.

This sequence joins TRBV30 and TRBJ2-3, with TRBD1 matching over 8 bases. J lost 3 bases, V lost 1 base, and 6 bases had no gene match. CDR3 size: 15 residues. The germline CDR1 and CDR2 sequences are GTSNPN and SVGIG (reference sequence). The CDR3 here is CAWSGGDRSTDTQYF. DNA of the CDR3: TGTGCCTGGAGTGGTGGGGACAGGAGTACAGATACGCAGTATTTT.

This clonotype was detected many times. The gene calls are TRBV6-6 and TRBJ1-5, with TRBD1 matching 11 bases. CDR1 and CDR2 (germline): MNHNY, SVGAGI (reference sequence). This CDR3 is built from 14 residues. J was trimmed by 5 bases and V by 8 bases; bases with no gene match: 5. The CDR3 is CASGRGQGDQPQHF. The CDR3 DNA follows: TGTGCCAGCGGCCGGGGACAGGGGGATCAGCCCCAGCATTTT.

Turning to this clonotype: Only one base separates this from a far larger clonotype, so it likely reflects a read error. The V gene is TRBV12-3 or TRBV12-4, the J gene TRBJ2-7; 10 bases agree with TRBD1. V gave up 6 bases and J gave up 7 bases; unmatched junction bases: 9. The CDR3 contains 14 residues. CDR3 nucleotide sequence: TGTGCCAGCAGGCCGGGACAGGGGTACAATGAGCAGTACTTC. This gives the protein CASRPGQGYNEQYF.

The genes are TRBV28 and TRBJ2-1, with D unresolved. CDR1 MDHEN and CDR2 SYDVKM come from the germline V gene. Trimming pared 6 bases from V and 5 bases from J, leaving 23 bases between. This CDR3 region has 17 residues. CDR3 coding DNA: TGTGCCAGCAGCCCCCCCCTGGGTGGATCCATAAACAATGAGCAGTTCTTC. Amino acids: CASSPPLGGSINNEQFF.

This clonotype was seen repeatedly, ten times or more. This chain joins TRBV5-1 and TRBJ2-7; unclear D gene. The CDR3 is 13 amino acids. The germline gives CDR1 SGHRS, CDR2 YFSETQ. The V gene lost 3 bases and the J gene lost 2 bases, with 9 bases spanning the gap. CDR3 nucleotide sequence: TGCGCCAGCAGCTCCCACATCACCTACGAGCAGTACTTC. Translating it yields CASSSHITYEQYF.

The V and J genes are TRBV7-8 and TRBJ2-1, with 7 bases lining up with TRBD1. CDR1 is SGHVS and CDR2 is FQNEAQ in the germline V gene. The CDR3 is 16 residues long. J lost 1 base, V lost 8 bases, and 11 bases had no gene match. For the CDR3, the DNA is TGTGCCAGCGGCCCAAAAGGGGGCCTGTCCTACAATGAGCAGTTCTTC. It specifies CASGPKGGLSYNEQFF.

This clonotype was counted many times. The chain employs TRBV10-2 and TRBJ1-1, with D maybe TRBD1 (6 bases). In germline, CDR1 is WSHSY, CDR2 SAAADI. The CDR3 runs 14 residues. V was trimmed by 3 bases and J by 0 bases, leaving 8 bases between them. The CDR3 sequence is CASSEGGLNTEAFF. CDR3 sequence (DNA): TGCGCCAGCAGTGAAGGGGGGCTGAACACTGAAGCTTTCTTT.

The rearrangement links TRBV6-1 to TRBJ2-3; 7 positions match TRBD2. V shed 0 bases, J shed 1 base, and the junction held 7 bases outside the gene matches. CDR3 length: 17 residues. From germline, CDR1 is MNHNS and CDR2 SASEGT. CDR3 in amino acids: CASSEARASGGTDTQYF. For the CDR3, the DNA is TGTGCCAGCAGTGAAGCGCGGGCTAGCGGTGGCACAGATACGCAGTATTTT.

This clonotype was found once. One end of the junction is discordant with germline, which a read error may explain. The chain is built from TRBV10-3 and TRBJ1-1; the D gene is possibly TRBD1 (5 bases). The CDR3 loop spans 15 amino acids. Germline values: CDR1 ENHRY, CDR2 SYGVKD. The CDR3 region has the DNA TGTGCCATCAGGGGGCTCGAGCGGGCGGACACTGAAGCATTCTTT. Translated: CAIRGLERADTEAFF.

This clonotype was detected many times. Here the CDR3 DNA reads TGTGCCAGCAGCTTAGTCCCCGGGACCTACAAAGCAGATACGCAGTATTTT. Protein: CASSLVPGTYKADTQYF. This chain joins TRBV7-2 and TRBJ2-3, with D perhaps matching TRBD1 or TRBD2 (5 bases each). Germline CDR1 reads SGHTA; CDR2 reads FQGNSA. CDR3 size: 17 residues. Trimming shortened V by 1 base and J by 4 bases, and 18 bases separated the two germline ends.

A single count supports this clonotype. The chain is built from TRBV12-3 or TRBV12-4 and TRBJ2-2, with TRBD2 identical over 14 bases. Trimming removed 5 bases from V and 6 bases from J; junction bases left unmatched: 14. The CDR3 totals 19 residues. In DNA, the CDR3 is TGTGCCAGCAGTCCCGGGACTAGCGGGAGTAACGTGCGGTCCGGGGAGCTGTTTTTT. This gives the protein CASSPGTSGSNVRSGELFF.

About this clonotype itself: A read error is the likely source, as a far larger clone sits one nucleotide away. The rearrangement links TRBV6-4 to TRBJ2-7; a possible D gene is TRBD1 (6 bases). Trimming removed 4 bases at V and 2 bases at J, with 12 bases between. CDR1 is MRHNA, CDR2 SNTAGT, per germline. The CDR3 runs to 14 residues. The CDR3 nucleotides are TGTGCCAGCAGTGCAGGGGACAAACCCTACGAGCAGTACTTC. This codes for CASSAGDKPYEQYF.

Ten or more counts support this clonotype. The chain links TRBV6-2 or TRBV6-3 to TRBJ2-7; D possibly corresponds to TRBD1 (6 bases). Germline values: CDR1 MNHEY, CDR2 SVGEGT. CDR3 length: 13 residues. Deletions cut 4 bases from V and 1 base from J, with 8 bases between. In nucleotides, the CDR3 is TGTGCCAGCAGTTCAGGGGATTCCTACGAGCAGTACTTC. Protein product: CASSSGDSYEQYF.

This clonotype appeared many times. The V and J genes are TRBV7-8 and TRBJ1-6, with 8 bases lining up with TRBD1. Germline CDR1 SGHVS, CDR2 FQNEAQ. V lost 6 bases, J lost 6 bases, and 7 bases stayed unmatched. The CDR3 runs 15 residues. CDR3: CASRSGTGGNSPLHF. DNA of the CDR3: TGTGCCAGCAGGAGCGGAACAGGGGGTAATTCACCCCTCCACTTT.